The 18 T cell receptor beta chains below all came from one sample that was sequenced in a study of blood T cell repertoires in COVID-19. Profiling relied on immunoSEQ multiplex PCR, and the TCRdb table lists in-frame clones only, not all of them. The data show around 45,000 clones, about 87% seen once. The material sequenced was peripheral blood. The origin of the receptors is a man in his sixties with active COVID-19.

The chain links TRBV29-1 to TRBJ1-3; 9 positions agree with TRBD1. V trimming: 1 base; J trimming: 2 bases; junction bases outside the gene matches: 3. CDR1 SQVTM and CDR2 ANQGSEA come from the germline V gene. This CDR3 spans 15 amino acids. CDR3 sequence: CSVEVYRGPGNTIYF. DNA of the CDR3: TGCAGCGTTGAAGTCTACAGGGGGCCTGGAAACACCATATATTTT.

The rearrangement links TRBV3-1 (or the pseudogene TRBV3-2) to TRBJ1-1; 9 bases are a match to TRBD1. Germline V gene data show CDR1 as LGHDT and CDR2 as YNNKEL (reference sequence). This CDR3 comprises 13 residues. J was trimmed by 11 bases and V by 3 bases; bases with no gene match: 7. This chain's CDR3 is CASSQVQGARAFF. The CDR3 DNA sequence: TGTGCCAGCAGCCAGGTACAGGGGGCGCGGGCTTTCTTT.

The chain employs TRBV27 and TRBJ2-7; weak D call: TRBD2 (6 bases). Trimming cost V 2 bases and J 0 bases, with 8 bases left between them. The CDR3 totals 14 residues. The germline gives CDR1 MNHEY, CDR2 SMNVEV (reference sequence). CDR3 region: CASSLLATSYEQYF. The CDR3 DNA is TGTGCCAGCAGTTTACTAGCGACCTCCTACGAGCAGTACTTC.

This CDR3 reads CASSLGQLEKLFF. In nucleotides, the CDR3 is TGTGCCAGCAGCTTGGGACAGTTAGAAAAACTGTTTTTT. This chain joins TRBV11-2 and TRBJ1-4, with TRBD1 matching 7 bases. The CDR3 is 13 residues long. Germline V gene data show CDR1 as SGHAT and CDR2 as FQNNGV. V shed 3 bases, J shed 8 bases, and the junction held 3 bases outside the gene matches.

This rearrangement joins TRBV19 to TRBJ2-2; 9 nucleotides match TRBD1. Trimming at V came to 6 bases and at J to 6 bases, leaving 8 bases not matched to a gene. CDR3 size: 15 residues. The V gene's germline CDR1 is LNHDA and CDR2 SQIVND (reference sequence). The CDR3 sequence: CASRRDRVPPGELFF. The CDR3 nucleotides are TGTGCCAGTAGACGGGACAGGGTCCCCCCCGGGGAGCTGTTTTTT.

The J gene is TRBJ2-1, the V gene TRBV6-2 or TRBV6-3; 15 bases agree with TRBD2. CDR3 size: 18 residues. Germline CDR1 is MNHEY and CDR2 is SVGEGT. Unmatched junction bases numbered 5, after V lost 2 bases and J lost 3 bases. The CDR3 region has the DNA TGTGCCAGCAGTTACCCCGGACTAGCGGGAGGGTTCTACAATGAGCAGTTCTTC. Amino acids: CASSYPGLAGGFYNEQFF.

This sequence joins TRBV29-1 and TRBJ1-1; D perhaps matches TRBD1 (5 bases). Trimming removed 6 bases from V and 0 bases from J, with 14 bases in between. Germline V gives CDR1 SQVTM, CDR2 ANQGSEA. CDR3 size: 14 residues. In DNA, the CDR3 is TGCAGCGTAAGGGGCGCGGGAATGAACACTGAAGCTTTCTTT. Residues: CSVRGAGMNTEAFF.

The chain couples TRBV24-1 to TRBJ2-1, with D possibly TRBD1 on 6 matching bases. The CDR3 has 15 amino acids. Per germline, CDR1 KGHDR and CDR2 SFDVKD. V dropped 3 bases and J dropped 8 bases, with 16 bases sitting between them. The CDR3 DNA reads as TGTGCCACCAGTGATACGGGACACCTCAGGGATGAGCAGTTCTTC. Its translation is CATSDTGHLRDEQFF.

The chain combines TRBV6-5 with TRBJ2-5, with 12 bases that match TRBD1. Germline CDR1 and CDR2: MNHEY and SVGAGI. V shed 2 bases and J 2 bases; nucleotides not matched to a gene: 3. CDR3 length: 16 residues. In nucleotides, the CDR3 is TGTGCCAGCAGTTACCGGGACAGGGGGCAACAAGAGACCCAGTACTTC. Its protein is CASSYRDRGQQETQYF.

CDR3 nucleotides: TGCGCCAGCAGCCAATTCGGGGCAGGGGCCTTAAGCTCCTATAATTCACCCCTCCACTTT. Encoded protein: CASSQFGAGALSSYNSPLHF. The chain is built from TRBV4-3 and TRBJ1-6; D possibly corresponds to TRBD1 (6 bases). This CDR3 is built from 20 residues. Germline V CDR1 and CDR2: LGHNA, YSLEER. V lost 2 bases and J lost 0, with 20 bases in between.

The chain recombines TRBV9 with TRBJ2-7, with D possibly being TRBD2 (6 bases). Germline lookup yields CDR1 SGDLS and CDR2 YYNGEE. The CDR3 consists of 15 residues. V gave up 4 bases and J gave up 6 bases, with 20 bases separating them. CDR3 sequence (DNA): TGTGCCAGCAGCCCGGGGGACGCCACGCCCCGCGAGCAGTACTTC. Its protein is CASSPGDATPREQYF.

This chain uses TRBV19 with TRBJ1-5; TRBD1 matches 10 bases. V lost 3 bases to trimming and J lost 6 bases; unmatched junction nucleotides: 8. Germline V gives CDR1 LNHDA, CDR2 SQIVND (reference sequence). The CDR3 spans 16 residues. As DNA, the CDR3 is TGTGCCAGTAGTATTCGTAGAGGACAGGGGGTTCAGCCCCAGCATTTT. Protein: CASSIRRGQGVQPQHF.

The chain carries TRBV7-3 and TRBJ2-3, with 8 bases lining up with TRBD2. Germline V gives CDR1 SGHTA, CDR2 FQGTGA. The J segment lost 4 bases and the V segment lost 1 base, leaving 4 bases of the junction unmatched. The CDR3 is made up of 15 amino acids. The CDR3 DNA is TGTGCCAGCAGCTTAAGAGCGGGAGTGGCAGATACGCAGTATTTT. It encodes CASSLRAGVADTQYF.

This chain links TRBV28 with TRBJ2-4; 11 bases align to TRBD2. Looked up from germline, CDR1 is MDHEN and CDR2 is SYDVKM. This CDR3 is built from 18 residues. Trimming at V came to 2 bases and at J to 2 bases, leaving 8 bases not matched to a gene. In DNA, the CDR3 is TGTGCCAGCAGTTTAGCCTCTAGCGGGGGGATGACCAAAAACATTCAGTACTTC. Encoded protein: CASSLASSGGMTKNIQYF.

CDR3 sequence reads: CASSPGTPEAGNTIYF. As DNA, the CDR3 is TGCGCCAGCAGCCCCGGGACACCTGAAGCTGGAAACACCATATATTTT. V usage is TRBV4-1 and J usage is TRBJ1-3; a weak D match, TRBD1 (6 bases). Germline lookup yields CDR1 MGHRA and CDR2 YSYEKL. This CDR3 is 16 amino acids long. The germline V and J ends were trimmed by 4 bases and 2 bases, with 15 bases remaining between them.

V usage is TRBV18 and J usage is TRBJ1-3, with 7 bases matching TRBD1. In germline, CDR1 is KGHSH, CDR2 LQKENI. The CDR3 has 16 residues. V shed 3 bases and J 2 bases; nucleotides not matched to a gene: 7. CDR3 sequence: CASSPPTGWTGNTIYF. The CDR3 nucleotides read TGTGCCAGCTCACCGCCGACAGGGTGGACTGGAAACACCATATATTTT.

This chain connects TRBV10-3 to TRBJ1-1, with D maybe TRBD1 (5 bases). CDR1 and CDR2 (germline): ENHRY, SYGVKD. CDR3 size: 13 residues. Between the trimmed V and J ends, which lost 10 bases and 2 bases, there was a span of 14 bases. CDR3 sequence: CASRQRINTEAFF. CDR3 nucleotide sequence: TGTGCCAGCCGACAGAGAATAAACACTGAAGCTTTCTTT.

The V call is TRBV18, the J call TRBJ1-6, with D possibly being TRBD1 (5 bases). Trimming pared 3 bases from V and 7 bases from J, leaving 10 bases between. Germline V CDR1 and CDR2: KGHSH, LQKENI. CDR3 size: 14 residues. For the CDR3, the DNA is TGTGCCAGCTCACCTACAGGCCTCAATTCACCCCTCCACTTT. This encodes CASSPTGLNSPLHF.